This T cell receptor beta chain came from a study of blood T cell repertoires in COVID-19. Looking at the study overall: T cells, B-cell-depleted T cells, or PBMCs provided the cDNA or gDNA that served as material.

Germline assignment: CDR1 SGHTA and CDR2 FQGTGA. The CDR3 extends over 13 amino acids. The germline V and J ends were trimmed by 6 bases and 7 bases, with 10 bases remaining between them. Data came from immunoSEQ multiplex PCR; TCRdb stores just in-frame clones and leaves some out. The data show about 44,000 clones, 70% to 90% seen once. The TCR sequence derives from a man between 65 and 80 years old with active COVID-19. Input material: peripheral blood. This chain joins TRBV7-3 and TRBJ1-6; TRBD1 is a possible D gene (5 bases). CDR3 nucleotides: TGTGCCAGCAGGTTATCAGGGAATTCACCCCTCCACTTT. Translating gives CASRLSGNSPLHF.